These 18 T cell receptor beta chains originate from one sample sequenced in a study of shared clonotypes between healthy human individuals. TCRdb's copy holds only in-frame clones and misses some; the assay was immunoSEQ multiplex PCR. This sample carries 500,000 to 700,000 clones, 85% to 95% of them seen once, and the ten largest clones take about 0.11%. The naive CD8 fraction comprised CD45RO-negative cells positively selected for CCR7 and excluded terminally differentiated effector memory CD45RA+ cells. Sequenced: naive CD8+ T cells sorted from blood. The receptors were gathered from a woman in her thirties in good health.

The chain carries TRBV4-2 and TRBJ2-1; 8 bases match TRBD2. The V gene end was trimmed by 4 bases and the J gene end by 2 bases; junction bases not matched to a gene: 10. From germline, CDR1 is LGHNA and CDR2 YNFKEQ. CDR3 length: 17 residues. DNA of the CDR3: TGTGCCAGCAGCCGGGAGACGAGCGGGAGTCCCTACAATGAGCAGTTCTTC. Its protein product is CASSRETSGSPYNEQFF.

The genes are TRBV28 and TRBJ2-1; D is uncertain. V lost 3 bases to trimming and J lost 5 bases, with 11 bases between them. Germline CDR1 reads MDHEN; CDR2 reads SYDVKM. There are 14 residues in the CDR3. The CDR3 nucleotides are TGTGCCAGCAGTTTCGGCTACCACGACAATGAGCAGTTCTTC. Amino acids: CASSFGYHDNEQFF.

The chain links TRBV7-9 to TRBJ1-3; D gene ambiguous. The CDR3 loop spans 14 amino acids. The germline CDR1 and CDR2 sequences are SEHNR and FQNEAQ (reference sequence). The V end lost 3 bases, the J end lost 0 bases, and 6 bases lay between the germline ends. The CDR3 sequence is CASSFTFSGNTIYF. The CDR3 DNA reads as TGTGCCAGCAGCTTCACCTTCTCTGGAAACACCATATATTTT.

The chain has TRBV27 and TRBJ2-7; 10 nucleotides match TRBD2. The CDR3 is 15 residues long. After removal of 4 bases from V and 2 bases from J, the junction contained 5 bases not matched to a gene. The germline V gene encodes CDR1 MNHEY and CDR2 SMNVEV (reference sequence). The CDR3 DNA is TGTGCCAGCAGTTCCCCCCTAGCGGGAGCCTACGAGCAGTACTTC. Protein product: CASSSPLAGAYEQYF.

V gene TRBV21-1 combines with J gene TRBJ2-7; TRBD1 is taken as the D call from the table, unchecked against the DNA. TRBV21-1 is designated a pseudogene. The CDR3 runs 14 residues. The CDR3 here is CASSKEDRVYEQYF. As DNA, the CDR3 is TGTGCCAGCAGCAAAGAGGACAGGGTCTACGAGCAGTACTTC.

This clone was observed once. This chain connects TRBV7-2 to TRBJ1-4, with 7 bases identical to TRBD1. The CDR3 runs 15 residues. The germline V gene encodes CDR1 SGHTA and CDR2 FQGNSA. The junction had 5 bases not matched to a gene; V was cut back by 0 bases and J by 7 bases. CDR3 bases: TGTGCCAGCAGCTTAGCTGACAGGGAAGGTGAAAAACTGTTTTTT. Its translation is CASSLADREGEKLFF.

The CDR3 sequence: CASSEYGQGWQPQHF. Here the CDR3 DNA reads TGTGCCAGCAGTGAATACGGGCAGGGCTGGCAGCCCCAGCATTTT. The rearrangement uses TRBV6-1 and TRBJ1-5; TRBD1 might be the D (5 bases). V lost 2 bases and J lost 7, with 15 bases in between. The CDR3 is made up of 15 amino acids. Germline values: CDR1 MNHNS, CDR2 SASEGT.

On this clone itself: Other DNA sequences of this sample code for an identical CDR3. The gene calls are TRBV27 and TRBJ1-5; TRBD1 matches 8 bases. Germline values: CDR1 MNHEY, CDR2 SMNVEV (reference sequence). J lost 4 bases, V lost 5 bases, and 4 bases had no gene match. This CDR3 comprises 14 residues. The DNA of the CDR3 is TGTGCCAGCAGTCTAAGACAGGGGAATCAGCCCCAGCATTTT. This encodes CASSLRQGNQPQHF.

The genes are TRBV7-9 and TRBJ1-2; 8 bases fit TRBD1. The germline gives CDR1 SEHNR, CDR2 FQNEAQ (reference sequence). This CDR3 comprises 15 residues. V trimming: 5 bases; J trimming: 5 bases; junction bases outside the gene matches: 10. CDR3 loop: CASSIYEDRVYGYTF. The CDR3 DNA follows: TGTGCCAGCAGCATCTATGAGGACAGGGTGTATGGCTACACCTTC.

A single count supports this clone. This specimen includes other DNA sequences encoding the same CDR3. The chain recombines TRBV27 with TRBJ2-1; unclear D gene. V was clipped by 0 bases and J by 5 bases, with 2 bases between them. CDR1 is MNHEY, CDR2 SMNVEV, per germline (reference sequence). The CDR3 is 12 residues long. CDR3 region: CASSLSNNEQFF. The CDR3 DNA follows: TGTGCCAGCAGTTTATCTAACAATGAGCAGTTCTTC.

This clone was seen once. V gene TRBV15 combines with J gene TRBJ1-2; no definite D call. V dropped 5 bases and J dropped 2 bases, with 9 bases sitting between them. Germline loops: CDR1 LNHNV, CDR2 YYDKDF (reference sequence). CDR3 size: 13 residues. The CDR3 sequence is CATSDYGNYGYTF. As DNA, the CDR3 is TGTGCCACCAGCGACTACGGAAACTATGGCTACACCTTC.

The CDR3 region has the DNA TGTGCCAGTAGTATAGCAGCGGGAAGGTTGGATGAGCAGTTCTTC. It specifies CASSIAAGRLDEQFF. This rearrangement joins TRBV19 to TRBJ2-1; 7 bases fit TRBD2. Germline V CDR1 and CDR2: LNHDA, SQIVND (reference sequence). V trimming: 1 base; J trimming: 8 bases; junction bases outside the gene matches: 8. The CDR3 runs to 15 residues.

The chain couples TRBV28 to TRBJ2-7; no clear D gene. V shed 7 bases and J shed 5 bases, with 21 bases lying between them. Per germline, CDR1 MDHEN and CDR2 SYDVKM. The CDR3 runs 15 residues. CDR3 bases: TGTGCCAGCAAAACTCTGAGCCCGGGCGGCGACGAGCAGTACTTC. Its protein product is CASKTLSPGGDEQYF. Full variable domain (outside the CDR3, taken from reference TRBV28 and TRBJ2-7): DVKVTQSSRYLVKRTGEKVFLECVQDMDHENMFWYRQDPGLGLRLIYFSYDVKMKEKGDIPEGYSVSREKKERFSLILESASTNQTSMYLCASKTLSPGGDEQYFGPGTRLTVT.

The chain employs TRBV7-9 and TRBJ2-5, with D tentatively TRBD2 (6 bases). Germline lookup yields CDR1 SEHNR and CDR2 FQNEAQ (reference sequence). Trimming removed 4 bases at V and 2 bases at J, with 11 bases between. The CDR3 is 14 residues long. The CDR3 sequence is CASSSQEGQETQYF. The CDR3 DNA follows: TGTGCCAGCAGCTCCCAGGAGGGTCAAGAGACCCAGTACTTC. Complete variable domain (other parts from reference TRBV7-9 and TRBJ2-5): DTGVSQNPRHKITKRGQNVTFRCDPISEHNRLYWYRQTLGQGPEFLTYFQNEAQLEKSRLLSDRFSAERPKGSFSTLEIQRTEQGDSAMYLCASSSQEGQETQYFGPGTRLLVL.

The rearrangement uses TRBV5-6 and TRBJ2-7; maybe TRBD1 (6 bases). Looked up from germline, CDR1 is SGHDT and CDR2 is YYEEEE. The CDR3 consists of 15 residues. Trimming pared 4 bases from V and 7 bases from J, leaving 21 bases between. The CDR3 DNA follows: TGTGCCAGCAGCCTCTTCAGGGGAAGTCCGCCAGAGCAGTACTTC. Translating gives CASSLFRGSPPEQYF.

The genes are TRBV5-4 and TRBJ2-7, with D possibly being TRBD1 or TRBD2 (5 bases each). The CDR3 runs 15 residues. V was pared by 3 bases and J by 2 bases, with 15 bases between. Looked up from germline, CDR1 is SGHNT and CDR2 is YYREEE (reference sequence). The CDR3 here is CASSWTRDGAYEQYF. The CDR3 bases are TGTGCCAGCAGCTGGACCCGGGACGGCGCCTACGAGCAGTACTTC.

This chain joins TRBV19 and TRBJ1-5, with a tentative D call TRBD1 (6 bases). V was shortened by 3 bases and J by 6 bases, with 15 bases between the two germline ends. Looked up from germline, CDR1 is LNHDA and CDR2 is SQIVND (reference sequence). There are 15 residues in the CDR3. The CDR3 DNA reads as TGTGCCAGTAGTATGGGCTGGGGGGCTGGTCAGCCCCAGCATTTT. It is translated as CASSMGWGAGQPQHF.

This chain uses TRBV7-2 with TRBJ2-7, with D uncertain. V dropped 4 bases and J dropped 1 base, with 14 bases sitting between them. The germline CDR1 and CDR2 sequences are SGHTA and FQGNSA. The CDR3 runs 15 residues. The CDR3 nucleotides are TGTGCCAGCAGCTCCGTATTTTTCGGTTCCTACGAGCAGTACTTC. It codes for CASSSVFFGSYEQYF.